One sample yielded the 32 T cell receptor beta chains listed below, sequenced in a study of cytomegalovirus exposure and HLA in healthy donors. A multiplex PCR was run with 60 Vbeta primers and 13 Jbeta primers. The method was immunoSEQ multiplex PCR; TCRdb's version includes in-frame clones alone and lacks a portion of them. The sample shows some 180,000 clones, around four fifths of them seen only once. The sample consisted of PBMCs. All receptors come from a man between 18 and 35 years old in good health and CMV-seronegative.

The J gene is TRBJ1-1, the V gene TRBV6-1; D is uncertain. The CDR3 consists of 13 residues. The V gene's germline CDR1 is MNHNS and CDR2 SASEGT. V was shortened by 3 bases and J by 1 base, with 6 bases between the two germline ends. Here the CDR3 DNA reads TGTGCCAGCAGTGAGCGGTCGAACACTGAAGCTTTCTTT. This gives the protein CASSERSNTEAFF.

The V and J genes are TRBV19 and TRBJ1-1, with a tentative D call TRBD1 (5 bases). Trimming pared 5 bases from V and 1 base from J, leaving 11 bases between. Per the germline V gene, CDR1 is LNHDA and CDR2 is SQIVND (reference sequence). The CDR3 is made up of 14 amino acids. CDR3 protein: CASSETVRNTEAFF. The CDR3 bases are TGTGCCAGTAGTGAGACAGTCCGGAACACTGAAGCTTTCTTT.

J is TRBJ1-2 and V is TRBV29-1; TRBD1 is a possible D gene (6 bases). In germline, CDR1 is SQVTM, CDR2 ANQGSEA. Trimming pared 5 bases from V and 8 bases from J, leaving 33 bases between. The CDR3 spans 18 residues. The CDR3 sequence: CSVPAHQGPSIALRGYTF. CDR3 DNA: TGCAGCGTTCCTGCCCATCAGGGGCCCTCCATCGCGTTGCGGGGCTACACCTTC.

This clone has a handful of counts. This chain connects TRBV5-1 to TRBJ2-3, with a possible D match to TRBD1 (6 bases). CDR3 length: 14 residues. Trimming pared 1 base from V and 4 bases from J, leaving 10 bases between. Per the germline V gene, CDR1 is SGHRS and CDR2 is YFSETQ. CDR3 bases: TGCGCCAGCAGCTTGTTAGGGGGTGCAGATACGCAGTATTTT. Translation: CASSLLGGADTQYF.

The chain carries TRBV27 and TRBJ1-2, with D perhaps matching TRBD1 (5 bases). Trimming removed 5 bases from V and 7 bases from J, with 17 bases in between. Germline V gene sequence: CDR1 MNHEY, CDR2 SMNVEV (reference sequence). The CDR3 contains 14 residues. CDR3 nucleotide sequence: TGTGCCAGCAGTCCATCGCTACAGGAACGTGGCTACACCTTC. Amino acids: CASSPSLQERGYTF.

This chain joins TRBV19 and TRBJ2-7, with a weak D call TRBD2 (5 bases). Germline V gene data show CDR1 as LNHDA and CDR2 as SQIVND (reference sequence). This CDR3 comprises 14 residues. V gave up 6 bases and J gave up 4 bases, with 16 bases separating them. Written as DNA, the CDR3 is TGTGCCAGTAGCCCCGGATCGGGGTTATACGAGCAGTACTTC. This codes for CASSPGSGLYEQYF. Drawing the rest from reference TRBV19 and TRBJ2-7, the complete variable domain is DGGITQSPKYLFRKEGQNVTLSCEQNLNHDAMYWYRQDPGQGLRLIYYSQIVNDFQKGDIAEGYSVSREKKESFPLTVTSAQKNPTAFYLCASSPGSGLYEQYFGPGTRLTVT.

This clone was recorded many times. V usage is TRBV13 and J usage is TRBJ2-7; 10 bases line up with TRBD2. The CDR3 consists of 14 residues. The V and J ends lost 6 bases and 6 bases, in that order; junction bases with no gene match: 8. Germline assignment: CDR1 PRHDT and CDR2 FYEKMQ (reference sequence). DNA of the CDR3: TGTGCCAGCAGTCCTGTAGCGGGAGGTATCGAGCAGTACTTC. Residues: CASSPVAGGIEQYF.

This clone was seen a handful of times. The chain links TRBV30 to TRBJ2-1; 7 nucleotides agree with TRBD1. The CDR3 extends over 13 amino acids. Germline V gives CDR1 GTSNPN, CDR2 SVGIG (reference sequence). V dropped 5 bases and J dropped 2; count of bases not matched to a gene: 3. DNA for the CDR3: TGTGCCTGGGGACAGGAAACCTACAATGAGCAGTTCTTC. Translating gives CAWGQETYNEQFF.

The chain employs TRBV6-4 and TRBJ2-5; 10 nucleotides line up with TRBD2. The CDR3 is 15 amino acids. Germline V lookup: CDR1 MRHNA, CDR2 SNTAGT. V lost 0 bases and J lost 5; bases outside the gene matches: 3. CDR3 bases: TGTGCCAGCAGTGACTCAGCGGGGGGGCCGGAGACCCAGTACTTC. This translates into CASSDSAGGPETQYF.

This clone came up once. The V and J genes are TRBV7-9 and TRBJ1-1, with D tentatively TRBD1 (5 bases). The CDR3 is made up of 15 amino acids. V was shortened by 5 bases and J by 0 bases, with 13 bases between the two germline ends. Looked up from germline, CDR1 is SEHNR and CDR2 is FQNEAQ (reference sequence). For the CDR3, the DNA is TGTGCCAGCAGCCCTCCGACAGTCATGAACACTGAAGCTTTCTTT. It is translated as CASSPPTVMNTEAFF.

This sequence joins TRBV2 and TRBJ2-1, with a tentative D call TRBD1 (5 bases). Trimming removed 9 bases at V and 10 bases at J, with 13 bases between. CDR3 length: 11 residues. CDR1 and CDR2 from the germline V gene are SNHLY and FYNNEI. The CDR3 DNA sequence: TGTGCCAGGGGGCCAGGGCGGGAGCAGTTCTTC. As protein: CARGPGREQFF.

This rearrangement joins TRBV9 to TRBJ2-7; 11 bases fit TRBD2. Germline V gene data show CDR1 as SGDLS and CDR2 as YYNGEE. CDR3 length equals 14 residues. The V gene end was trimmed by 0 bases and the J gene end by 6 bases; junction bases not matched to a gene: 2. The CDR3 spells CASSVDLAGGEQYF. The DNA for the CDR3 is TGTGCCAGCAGCGTAGATCTAGCGGGGGGCGAGCAGTACTTC.

The chain is built from TRBV27 and TRBJ2-7, with 9 bases fitting TRBD1. The CDR3 loop spans 13 amino acids. With V trimmed by 4 bases and J by 2 bases, 0 bases remained unmatched. Per germline, CDR1 MNHEY and CDR2 SMNVEV (reference sequence). CDR3 in DNA: TGTGCCAGCAGTTGGACAGGGGCCTACGAGCAGTACTTC. Translation: CASSWTGAYEQYF.

Regarding this clone: At the DNA level, this CDR3 is encoded by other sequences in the same sample as well. The chain uses TRBV2 and TRBJ2-5, with 11 bases fitting TRBD2. The length of the CDR3 is 15 residues. Germline assignment: CDR1 SNHLY and CDR2 FYNNEI. Trimming at V came to 4 bases and at J to 5 bases, leaving 6 bases not matched to a gene. The CDR3 DNA sequence: TGTGCCAGCAGTGTACTAGCGGGGGCACCGGAGACCCAGTACTTC. Its translation is CASSVLAGAPETQYF.

CDR3 nucleotides: TGTGCCAGCAACCGAGCGACAGGGCTGCCTGAAGCTTTCTTT. Its protein product is CASNRATGLPEAFF. V gene TRBV5-6 combines with J gene TRBJ1-1; TRBD1 matches at 7 bases. The CDR3 loop spans 14 amino acids. J lost 6 bases, V lost 6 bases, and 11 bases had no gene match. Germline V gene lookup returns CDR1 SGHDT and CDR2 YYEEEE.

This clone was detected a few times. This chain uses TRBV4-1 with TRBJ2-3; 8 bases line up with TRBD2. V lost 4 bases, J lost 2 bases, and 11 bases stayed unmatched. Germline loops: CDR1 MGHRA, CDR2 YSYEKL. This CDR3 has 17 residues. CDR3 sequence: CASSPTGASGHTDTQYF. Written as DNA, the CDR3 is TGCGCCAGCAGCCCCACCGGCGCTAGCGGGCACACAGATACGCAGTATTTT.

The rearrangement uses TRBV19 and TRBJ1-5; TRBD1 agrees at 7 bases. Unmatched junction bases numbered 9, after V lost 7 bases and J lost 0 bases. Germline V lookup: CDR1 LNHDA, CDR2 SQIVND (reference sequence). This CDR3 contains 16 residues. The CDR3 spells CASKEGQTYSNQPQHF. The CDR3 DNA follows: TGTGCCAGTAAAGAGGGACAGACATATAGCAATCAGCCCCAGCATTTT.

This rearrangement joins TRBV7-9 to TRBJ2-7; 9 positions match TRBD2. The CDR3 has 14 residues. The V and J ends lost 5 bases and 5 bases, in that order; junction bases with no gene match: 7. Looked up from germline, CDR1 is SEHNR and CDR2 is FQNEAQ (reference sequence). CDR3 sequence: CASSTPSGKNEQYF. The CDR3 nucleotides read TGTGCCAGCAGCACCCCTAGCGGGAAGAACGAGCAGTACTTC.

The chain has TRBV7-8 and TRBJ2-7; 7 nucleotides agree with TRBD1. Losses at the gene ends were 2 bases for V and 3 bases for J; bases not matched to a gene: 10. Germline CDR1 is SGHVS and CDR2 is FQNEAQ. The CDR3 contains 16 residues. This CDR3 is CASSLYVQGQHYEQYF. CDR3 sequence (DNA): TGTGCCAGCAGCTTATATGTGCAGGGACAGCACTACGAGCAGTACTTC.

The V gene is TRBV7-9, the J gene TRBJ2-1; 9 positions agree with TRBD1. Trimming took 5 bases from V and 0 from J; bases not matched to a gene: 5. CDR3 length: 16 amino acids. Germline CDR1 SEHNR, CDR2 FQNEAQ (reference sequence). The DNA for the CDR3 is TGTGCCAGCAGCATTGACAGGGGGAGCTCCTACAATGAGCAGTTCTTC. This encodes CASSIDRGSSYNEQFF.

This clone has more than one count but fewer than ten. The V gene is TRBV9, the J gene TRBJ1-4; 7 nucleotides match TRBD1. V lost 4 bases and J lost 8; bases outside the gene matches: 11. The germline gives CDR1 SGDLS, CDR2 YYNGEE. This CDR3 has 15 residues. The DNA for the CDR3 is TGTGCCAGCAGCCCACGGGACAGTCCCACAGAAAAACTGTTTTTT. It specifies CASSPRDSPTEKLFF.

The chain links TRBV11-3 to TRBJ1-1, with 8 nucleotides matching TRBD1. The junction had 1 base not matched to a gene; V was cut back by 1 base and J by 9 bases. Germline lookup yields CDR1 SGHNT and CDR2 YENEEA. There are 12 residues in the CDR3. The CDR3 protein is CASSLAGGQAFF. DNA of the CDR3: TGTGCCAGCAGCTTAGCAGGGGGCCAAGCTTTCTTT. Using reference TRBV11-3 and TRBJ1-1 for the parts outside the CDR3, the full variable domain is EAGVVQSPRYKIIEKKQPVAFWCNPISGHNTLYWYLQNLGQGPELLIRYENEEAVDDSQLPKDRFSAERLKGVDSTLKIQPAELGDSAVYLCASSLAGGQAFFGQGTRLTVV.

This chain joins TRBV7-9 and TRBJ2-3; 8 nucleotides line up with TRBD2. The V gene's germline CDR1 is SEHNR and CDR2 FQNEAQ (reference sequence). V gave up 5 bases and J gave up 2 bases; unmatched junction bases: 6. The CDR3 is made up of 15 amino acids. CDR3 loop: CASSTRAGATDTQYF. The DNA for the CDR3 is TGTGCCAGCAGCACCAGAGCGGGGGCCACAGATACGCAGTATTTT.

This chain connects TRBV27 to TRBJ2-1; weak D call: TRBD2 (6 bases). The V end was cut by 3 bases, the J end by 1 base, with 7 bases between. Germline loops: CDR1 MNHEY, CDR2 SMNVEV (reference sequence). The CDR3 contains 14 residues. The CDR3 bases are TGTGCCAGCAGTTTTCGGGGGTCCTACAATGAGCAGTTCTTC. Its translation is CASSFRGSYNEQFF.

J is TRBJ1-6 and V is TRBV6-5, with D possibly TRBD1 on 5 matching bases. CDR1 and CDR2 (germline): MNHEY, SVGAGI. The CDR3 sequence is 15 residues long. Trimming took off 0 bases at V and 12 bases at J, with 15 bases between the two ends. CDR3 amino acids: CASSYSPLGVGPLHF. Here the CDR3 DNA reads TGTGCCAGCAGTTACTCCCCTCTAGGGGTCGGACCCCTCCACTTT.

This sequence joins TRBV15 and TRBJ2-5; D might be TRBD1 (6 bases). Germline-derived CDR1 and CDR2 are LNHNV and YYDKDF (reference sequence). The CDR3 loop spans 13 amino acids. Trimming took off 5 bases at V and 1 base at J, with 8 bases between the two ends. CDR3 in DNA: TGTGCCACCAGCGGACAGACCCAAGAGACCCAGTACTTC. Its protein product is CATSGQTQETQYF.

On this clone itself: Other DNA sequences in the same sample also yield this CDR3. The chain links TRBV7-2 to TRBJ2-5, with 12 nucleotides matching TRBD2. This CDR3 contains 17 residues. Trimming cost V 5 bases and J 2 bases; bases outside gene matches: 9. CDR1 and CDR2 from the germline V gene are SGHTA and FQGNSA. CDR3 bases: TGTGCCAGCAGCCGATCCAAGACTAGCGGGAGACAAGAGACCCAGTACTTC. It codes for CASSRSKTSGRQETQYF.

The chain combines TRBV11-2 with TRBJ1-2; no clear D. V gave up 4 bases and J gave up 1 base, with 10 bases separating them. The CDR3 runs to 14 residues. Germline V gene lookup returns CDR1 SGHAT and CDR2 FQNNGV. The CDR3 region is CASSSAVVNYGYTF. The CDR3 DNA is TGTGCCAGCAGCTCAGCGGTGGTTAACTATGGCTACACCTTC.

This clone was seen a few times. V and J are TRBV4-1 and TRBJ2-1, with 8 bases identical to TRBD2. CDR1 MGHRA and CDR2 YSYEKL come from the germline V gene. V trimming: 3 bases; J trimming: 6 bases; junction bases outside the gene matches: 10. This CDR3 region has 16 residues. CDR3 nucleotides: TGCGCCAGCAGCCATTTTCTCGGACTAGCTATCAATGAGCAGTTCTTC. Amino acid sequence: CASSHFLGLAINEQFF.

The chain is built from TRBV9 and TRBJ1-2; 8 nucleotides align to TRBD1. V trimming: 4 bases; J trimming: 3 bases; junction bases outside the gene matches: 5. Germline V lookup: CDR1 SGDLS, CDR2 YYNGEE. The CDR3 spans 14 residues. The CDR3 bases are TGTGCCAGCAGCAGCTCGACAGGGGACTATGGCTACACCTTC. Translating it yields CASSSSTGDYGYTF.

This clone occurred a few times. The chain has TRBV27 and TRBJ2-3; D ambiguous. Germline assignment: CDR1 MNHEY and CDR2 SMNVEV (reference sequence). Trimming cost V 2 bases and J 3 bases, with 6 bases left between them. The length of the CDR3 is 13 residues. The CDR3 here is CASSLRRTDTQYF. The DNA of the CDR3 is TGTGCCAGCAGTTTAAGGAGAACAGATACGCAGTATTTT.

The chain employs TRBV11-2 and TRBJ1-1; no firm D call. The V end lost 0 bases, the J end lost 4 bases, and 6 bases lay between the germline ends. The CDR3 is 13 amino acids. Germline assignment: CDR1 SGHAT and CDR2 FQNNGV. The chain's CDR3 is CASSLDARTEAFF. The CDR3 DNA follows: TGTGCCAGCAGCTTAGATGCGCGCACTGAAGCTTTCTTT.